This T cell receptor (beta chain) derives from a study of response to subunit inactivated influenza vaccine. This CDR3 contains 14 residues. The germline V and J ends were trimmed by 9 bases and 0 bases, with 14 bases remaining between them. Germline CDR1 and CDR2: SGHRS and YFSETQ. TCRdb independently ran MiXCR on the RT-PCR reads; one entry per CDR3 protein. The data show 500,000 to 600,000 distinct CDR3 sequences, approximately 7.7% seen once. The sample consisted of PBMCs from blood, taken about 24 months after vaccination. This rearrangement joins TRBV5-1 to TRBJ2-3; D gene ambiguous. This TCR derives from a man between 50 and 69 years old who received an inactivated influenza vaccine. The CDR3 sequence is CATKERTSTDTQYF. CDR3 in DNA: TGCGCCACAAAAGAACGAACTAGCACAGATACGCAGTATTTT.